This T cell receptor beta chain stems from a study of cytomegalovirus exposure and HLA in healthy donors. For the study at large: Later, an analysis reported that the roughly 120 validation repertoires had used the same platform as the approximately 670 first-cohort repertoires.

Trimming took 7 bases from V and 5 from J; bases not matched to a gene: 14. The CDR3 runs 19 residues. Germline CDR1 is LNHDA and CDR2 is SQIVND (reference sequence). Generated by immunoSEQ multiplex PCR, the TCRdb table keeps only in-frame clones and is missing some. The sample includes around 150,000 clones, roughly 92% of them seen just once. The receptor's source is a man between 18 and 29 years old in good health and CMV-seronegative. This chain joins TRBV19 and TRBJ2-1; 16 bases align to TRBD2. Sequenced sample: PBMCs. Written as DNA, the CDR3 is TGTGCCAGTACCCAGGGACTAGCGGGGGGGCCTATGCCGAACAATGAGCAGTTCTTC. This codes for CASTQGLAGGPMPNNEQFF.